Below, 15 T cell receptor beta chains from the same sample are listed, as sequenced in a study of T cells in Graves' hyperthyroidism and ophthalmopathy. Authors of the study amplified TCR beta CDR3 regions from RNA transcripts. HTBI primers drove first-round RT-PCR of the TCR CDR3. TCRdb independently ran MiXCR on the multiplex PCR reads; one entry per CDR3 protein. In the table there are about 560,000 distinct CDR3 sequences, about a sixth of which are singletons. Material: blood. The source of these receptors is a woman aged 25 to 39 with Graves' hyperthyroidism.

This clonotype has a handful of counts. CDR3 sequence: CAISDGLTVSTDTQYF. In DNA form, the CDR3 reads TGTGCCATCAGTGATGGTCTAACGGTTTCCACAGATACGCAGTATTTT. V is TRBV10-3 and J is TRBJ2-3; no clear D. The CDR3 length is 16 residues. The V gene lost 3 bases and the J gene lost 2 bases, with 15 bases spanning the gap. Per germline, CDR1 ENHRY and CDR2 SYGVKD.

The CDR3 DNA is TGCAGTGCTAGAGGACCGTGGGGGGGGTTCAACACTGAAGCTTTCTTT. Its protein product is CSARGPWGGFNTEAFF. The chain uses TRBV20-1 and TRBJ1-1, with TRBD1 as a possible D gene (5 bases). The V end lost 1 base, the J end lost 2 bases, and 17 bases lay between the germline ends. This CDR3 has 16 amino acids. Per the germline V gene, CDR1 is DFQATT and CDR2 is SNEGSKA (reference sequence).

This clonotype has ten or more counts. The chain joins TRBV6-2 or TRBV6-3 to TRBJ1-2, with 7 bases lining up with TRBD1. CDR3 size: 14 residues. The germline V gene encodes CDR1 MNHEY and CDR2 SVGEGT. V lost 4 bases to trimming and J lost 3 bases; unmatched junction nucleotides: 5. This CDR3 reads CASSLWTGDYGYTF. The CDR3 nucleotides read TGTGCCAGCAGTTTATGGACAGGAGACTATGGCTACACCTTC.

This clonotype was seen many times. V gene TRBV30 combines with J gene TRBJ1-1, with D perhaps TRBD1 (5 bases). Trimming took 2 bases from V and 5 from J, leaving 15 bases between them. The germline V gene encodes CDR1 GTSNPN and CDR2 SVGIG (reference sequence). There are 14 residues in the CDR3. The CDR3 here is CAWSTTKGVTEAFF. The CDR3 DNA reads TGTGCCTGGAGTACCACGAAAGGGGTGACTGAAGCTTTCTTT.

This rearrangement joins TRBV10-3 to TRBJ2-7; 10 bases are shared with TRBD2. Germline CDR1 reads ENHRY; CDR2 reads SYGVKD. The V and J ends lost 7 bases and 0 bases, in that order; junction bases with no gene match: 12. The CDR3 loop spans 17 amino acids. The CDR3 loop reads CAITPKASGSRSYEQYF. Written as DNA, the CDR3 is TGTGCCATCACCCCTAAGGCTAGCGGGAGTCGCTCCTACGAGCAGTACTTC.

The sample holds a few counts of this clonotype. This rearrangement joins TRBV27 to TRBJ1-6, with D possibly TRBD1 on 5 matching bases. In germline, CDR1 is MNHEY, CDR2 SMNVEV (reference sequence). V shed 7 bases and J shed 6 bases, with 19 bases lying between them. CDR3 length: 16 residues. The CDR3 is CASTLRSDSLNSPLHF. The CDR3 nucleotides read TGTGCCAGCACCTTAAGGTCCGACAGCCTTAATTCACCCCTCCACTTT.

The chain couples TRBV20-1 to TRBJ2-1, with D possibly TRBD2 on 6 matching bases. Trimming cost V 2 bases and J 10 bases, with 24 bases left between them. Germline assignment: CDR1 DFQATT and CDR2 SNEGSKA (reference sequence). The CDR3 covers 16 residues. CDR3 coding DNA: TGCAGTGCTAGAAGTAGAAGGGTGATGGCGGGAAGAGAGCAGTTCTTC. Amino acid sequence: CSARSRRVMAGREQFF.

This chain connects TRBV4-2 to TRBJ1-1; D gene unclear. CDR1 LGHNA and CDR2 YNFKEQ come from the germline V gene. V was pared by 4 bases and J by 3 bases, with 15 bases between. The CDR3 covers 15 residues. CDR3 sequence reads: CASSPHAGEDTEAFF. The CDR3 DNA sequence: TGTGCCAGCAGCCCTCACGCAGGAGAGGACACTGAAGCTTTCTTT.

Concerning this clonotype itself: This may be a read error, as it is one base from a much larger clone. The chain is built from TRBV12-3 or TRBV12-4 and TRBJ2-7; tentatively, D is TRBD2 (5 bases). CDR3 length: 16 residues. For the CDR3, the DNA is TGTGTCAGCAGTCCCCTCGCGGGTCCCTCCATCGGCGAGCAGTACTTC. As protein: CVSSPLAGPSIGEQYF.

CDR3 sequence reads: CASRRTGAYGYTF. The CDR3 DNA follows: TGTGCCAGCAGGCGGACAGGGGCCTATGGCTACACCTTC. The chain links TRBV6-2 or TRBV6-3 to TRBJ1-2; 9 bases map to TRBD1. The CDR3 contains 13 residues. V was pared by 6 bases and J by 4 bases, with 3 bases of the junction left unmatched. Per the germline V gene, CDR1 is MNHEY and CDR2 is SVGEGT.

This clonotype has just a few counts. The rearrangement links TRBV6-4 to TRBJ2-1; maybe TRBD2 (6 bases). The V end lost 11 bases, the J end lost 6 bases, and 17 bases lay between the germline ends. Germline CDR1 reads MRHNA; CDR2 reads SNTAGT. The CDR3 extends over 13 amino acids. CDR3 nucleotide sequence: TGTGCCGGCCGGGACTTGGGTATCAATGAGCAGTTCTTC. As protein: CAGRDLGINEQFF.

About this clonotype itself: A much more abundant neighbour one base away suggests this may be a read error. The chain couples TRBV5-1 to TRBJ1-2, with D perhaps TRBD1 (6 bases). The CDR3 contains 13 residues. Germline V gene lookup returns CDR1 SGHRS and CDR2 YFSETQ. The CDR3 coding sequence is TGCGCCGGCAGCTTGGTAGGGGGAGATGGCTACACCTTC. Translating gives CAGSLVGGDGYTF.

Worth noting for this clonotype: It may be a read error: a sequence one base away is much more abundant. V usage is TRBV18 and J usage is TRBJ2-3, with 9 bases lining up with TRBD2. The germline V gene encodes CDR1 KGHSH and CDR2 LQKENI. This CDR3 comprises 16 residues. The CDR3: CASSPPLAGPTGTQYF. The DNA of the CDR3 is TGTGCCAGCTCACCACCGCTAGCGGGACCGACAGGTACGCAGTATTTT.

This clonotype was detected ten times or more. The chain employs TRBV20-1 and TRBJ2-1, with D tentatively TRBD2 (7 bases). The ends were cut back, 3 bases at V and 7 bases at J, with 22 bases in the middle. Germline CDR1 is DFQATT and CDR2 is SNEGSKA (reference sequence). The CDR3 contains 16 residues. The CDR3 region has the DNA TGCAGTGCTAGGGCCCTATGGGCGGAGGGGGGGAATGAGCAGTTCTTC. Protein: CSARALWAEGGNEQFF.

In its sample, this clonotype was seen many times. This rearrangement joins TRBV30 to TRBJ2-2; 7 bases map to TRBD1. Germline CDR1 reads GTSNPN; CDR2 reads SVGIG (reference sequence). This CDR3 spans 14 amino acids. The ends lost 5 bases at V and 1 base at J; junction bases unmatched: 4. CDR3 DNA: TGTGCCTGGGCAAGGACAGGGAACACCGGGGAGCTGTTTTTT. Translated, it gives CAWARTGNTGELFF. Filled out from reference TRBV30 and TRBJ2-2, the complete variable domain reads SQTIHQWPATLVQPVGSPLSLECTVEGTSNPNLYWYRQAAGRGLQLLFYSVGIGQISSEVPQNLSASRPQDRQFILSSKKLLLSDSGFYLCAWARTGNTGELFFGEGSRLTVL.